The 16 T cell receptor beta chains below all came from one sample that was sequenced in a study of T cells after posttransplantation cyclophosphamide. TCRdb keeps only in-frame clones here, not all; method: immunoSEQ multiplex PCR. The data contain around 15,000 clones, approximately 81% of them singletons. Sampled 1 year posttransplant, controls received myeloablative marrow transplants, methotrexate and a calcineurin inhibitor. This material consisted of PBMCs, taken after allogeneic stem cell transplant with calcineurin inhibitor and methotrexate. The receptors originated from a female patient aged 18 to 35 who received an allogeneic stem cell transplant from an unrelated donor, was CMV-positive, and had acute and chronic GVHD. Some T cells may have come from the graft donor.

The V gene is TRBV18, the J gene TRBJ1-2, with 7 positions matching TRBD1. Trimming cost V 3 bases and J 4 bases; bases outside gene matches: 14. The germline V gene encodes CDR1 KGHSH and CDR2 LQKENI. The CDR3 is made up of 17 amino acids. The CDR3, as DNA: TGTGCCAGCTCACCGGTAGCCCGACAGGGCATTGGCTATGGCTACACCTTC. Translating it yields CASSPVARQGIGYGYTF.

The CDR3 reads CASSRKTGAEETQYF. CDR3 coding DNA: TGTGCCAGCTCACGAAAGACAGGAGCCGAAGAGACCCAGTACTTC. The V and J genes are TRBV18 and TRBJ2-5; weak D call: TRBD1 (6 bases). The CDR3 loop spans 15 amino acids. Looked up from germline, CDR1 is KGHSH and CDR2 is LQKENI. V was pared by 4 bases and J by 3 bases, with 15 bases between.

This clone was seen a single time. CDR3 in DNA: TGTGCCAGCAGTTTAGAGGGAGTTGACAACACCGGGGAGCTGTTTTTT. Its translation: CASSLEGVDNTGELFF. The chain employs TRBV27 and TRBJ2-2, with D perhaps TRBD2 (5 bases). CDR3 length equals 16 residues. The V gene lost 2 bases and the J gene lost 2 bases, with 12 bases spanning the gap. CDR1 and CDR2 from the germline V gene are MNHEY and SMNVEV (reference sequence).

The chain employs TRBV25-1 and TRBJ2-3, with 11 nucleotides matching TRBD2. CDR1 is MGHDK, CDR2 SYGVNS, per germline. The CDR3 loop spans 15 amino acids. With 8 bases clipped from V and 8 bases from J, the junction kept 12 bases outside the gene matches. The CDR3 DNA is TGTGCCAGCGGAGGGACTAGCGGCGGGATCGGTACGCAGTATTTT. Translating gives CASGGTSGGIGTQYF.

The chain combines TRBV7-7 with TRBJ2-7; 10 nucleotides line up with TRBD2. This CDR3 is 21 amino acids long. The V gene's germline CDR1 is SSHAT and CDR2 FNYEAQ (reference sequence). J lost 3 bases, V lost 5 bases, and 25 bases had no gene match. In DNA form, the CDR3 reads TGTGCCAGCAGCCCCCGGGACAGACGCTACCGAAAGCGGGAGGGCCGCTACGAGCAGTACTTC. Translation gives CASSPRDRRYRKREGRYEQYF. Based on the CDR3 plus reference TRBV7-7 and TRBJ2-7, the full variable domain is GAGVSQSPRYKVTKRGQDVTLRCDPISSHATLYWYQQALGQGPEFLTYFNYEAQPDKSGLPSDRFSAERPEGSISTLTIQRTEQRDSAMYRCASSPRDRRYRKREGRYEQYFGPGTRLTVT.

The gene calls are TRBV7-8 and TRBJ2-3; TRBD2 agrees at 7 bases. This CDR3 has 15 amino acids. Germline CDR1 SGHVS, CDR2 FQNEAQ. The V gene end was trimmed by 3 bases and the J gene end by 2 bases; junction bases not matched to a gene: 5. CDR3 nucleotides: TGTGCCAGCAGCTTTGGAAGCGGGGACACAGATACGCAGTATTTT. It encodes CASSFGSGDTDTQYF.

This clone occurred a few times. The chain uses TRBV4-2 and TRBJ1-1; D possibly corresponds to TRBD1 (5 bases). V dropped 3 bases and J dropped 2 bases, with 16 bases sitting between them. Germline values: CDR1 LGHNA, CDR2 YNFKEQ. This CDR3 comprises 16 residues. In DNA form, the CDR3 reads TGTGCCAGCAGCCAGAGCTCGGGACTTATAAACACTGAAGCTTTCTTT. It encodes CASSQSSGLINTEAFF.

DNA for the CDR3: TGTGCCTGGAGCGACCAGGGCGCCTACGAGCAGTACTTC. Protein sequence: CAWSDQGAYEQYF. The chain couples TRBV30 to TRBJ2-7, with D possibly matching TRBD1 (5 bases). Germline values: CDR1 GTSNPN, CDR2 SVGIG (reference sequence). This CDR3 is 13 amino acids long. Trimming cost V 3 bases and J 2 bases, with 11 bases left between them.

The chain employs TRBV6-1 and TRBJ2-1; 7 bases align to TRBD1. V trimming: 7 bases; J trimming: 12 bases; junction bases outside the gene matches: 15. This CDR3 region has 14 residues. Germline-derived CDR1 and CDR2 are MNHNS and SASEGT. CDR3 sequence reads: CASKMNRGWFPQFF. DNA for the CDR3: TGTGCCAGCAAAATGAACAGGGGTTGGTTCCCGCAGTTCTTC.

V usage is TRBV18 and J usage is TRBJ2-7; 8 bases align to TRBD1. CDR3 size: 15 residues. Germline CDR1 KGHSH, CDR2 LQKENI. Losses at the gene ends were 3 bases for V and 2 bases for J; bases not matched to a gene: 6. The CDR3 spells CASSPAGQGTYEQYF. In nucleotides, the CDR3 is TGTGCCAGCTCACCGGCCGGACAGGGAACCTACGAGCAGTACTTC.

The V and J genes are TRBV11-2 and TRBJ1-3; D is unclear. The CDR3 extends over 17 amino acids. The V gene lost 1 base and the J gene lost 0 bases, with 13 bases spanning the gap. Germline lookup yields CDR1 SGHAT and CDR2 FQNNGV. CDR3: CASSLGSRWSSGNTIYF. The CDR3 nucleotides read TGTGCCAGCAGCTTAGGGTCCCGATGGAGCTCTGGAAACACCATATATTTT.

The chain is built from TRBV28 and TRBJ2-7, with a possible D match to TRBD2 (6 bases). Germline CDR1 is MDHEN and CDR2 is SYDVKM. V shed 4 bases and J shed 4 bases, with 23 bases lying between them. The CDR3 runs 17 residues. The CDR3 nucleotides read TGTGCCAGCAGTTCACCCCCCGCACGCGGAGGGTGGTACGAGCAGTACTTC. Residues: CASSSPPARGGWYEQYF.

The chain combines TRBV5-6 with TRBJ2-7, with 9 bases that match TRBD2. Germline lookup yields CDR1 SGHDT and CDR2 YYEEEE. The V gene end was trimmed by 4 bases and the J gene end by 2 bases; junction bases not matched to a gene: 4. The CDR3 runs to 14 residues. The CDR3, as DNA: TGTGCCAGCAGCCCTAGCGGGGTAGCCTACGAGCAGTACTTC. Translating it yields CASSPSGVAYEQYF. The variable domain in full, with the rest retrieved from reference TRBV5-6 and TRBJ2-7, is DAGVTQSPTHLIKTRGQQVTLRCSPKSGHDTVSWYQQALGQGPQFIFQYYEEEERQRGNFPDRFSGHQFPNYSSELNVNALLLGDSALYLCASSPSGVAYEQYFGPGTRLTVT.

This clone was observed once. V and J are TRBV5-1 and TRBJ2-7; weak D call: TRBD2 (6 bases). The CDR3 is 15 amino acids. V was trimmed by 4 bases and J by 0 bases, leaving 14 bases between them. Per the germline V gene, CDR1 is SGHRS and CDR2 is YFSETQ. Written as DNA, the CDR3 is TGCGCCAGCAGCCCGGAGCGGGTCCTCTCCTACGAGCAGTACTTC. Translation: CASSPERVLSYEQYF.

V gene TRBV27 combines with J gene TRBJ2-7, with D tentatively TRBD1 (5 bases). The V end was cut by 10 bases, the J end by 0 bases, with 10 bases between. CDR1 MNHEY and CDR2 SMNVEV come from the germline V gene (reference sequence). CDR3 length equals 12 residues. CDR3 sequence: CAKAGRSYEQYF. CDR3 DNA: TGTGCCAAAGCAGGGCGCTCCTACGAGCAGTACTTC.

CDR3 DNA: TGCAGCGTTGCATTTGTAAGCGGGAGTAGGGGGACCCAGTACTTC. Residues: CSVAFVSGSRGTQYF. The V gene is TRBV29-1, the J gene TRBJ2-5, with 8 positions matching TRBD2. The CDR3 has 15 residues. V shed 4 bases, J shed 7 bases, and the junction held 14 bases outside the gene matches. Germline V gives CDR1 SQVTM, CDR2 ANQGSEA.